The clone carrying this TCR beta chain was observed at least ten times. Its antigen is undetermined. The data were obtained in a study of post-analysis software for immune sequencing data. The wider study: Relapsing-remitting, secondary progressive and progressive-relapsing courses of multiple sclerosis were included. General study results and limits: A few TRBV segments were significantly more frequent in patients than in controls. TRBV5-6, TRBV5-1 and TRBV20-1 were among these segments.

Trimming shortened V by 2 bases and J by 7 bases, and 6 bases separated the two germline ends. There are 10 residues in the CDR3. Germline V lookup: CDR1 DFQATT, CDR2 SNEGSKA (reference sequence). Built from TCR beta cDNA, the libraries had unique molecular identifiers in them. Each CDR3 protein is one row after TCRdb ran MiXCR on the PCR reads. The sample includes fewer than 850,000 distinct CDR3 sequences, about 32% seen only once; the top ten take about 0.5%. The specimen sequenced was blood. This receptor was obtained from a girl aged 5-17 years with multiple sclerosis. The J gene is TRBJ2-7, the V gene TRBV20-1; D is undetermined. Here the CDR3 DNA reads TGCAGTGCTAGAACTCGAGAGCAGTACTTC. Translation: CSARTREQYF.